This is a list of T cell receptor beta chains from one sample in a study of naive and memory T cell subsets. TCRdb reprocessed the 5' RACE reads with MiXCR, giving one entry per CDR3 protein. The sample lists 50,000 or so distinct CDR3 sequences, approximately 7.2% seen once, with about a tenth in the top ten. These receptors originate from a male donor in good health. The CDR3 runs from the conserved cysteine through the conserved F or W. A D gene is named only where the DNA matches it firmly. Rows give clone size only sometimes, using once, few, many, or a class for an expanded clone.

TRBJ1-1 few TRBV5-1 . TGCGCCAGCAGCTCCGACGGAGCGATGAACACTGAAGCTTTCTTT CASSSDGAMNTEAFF
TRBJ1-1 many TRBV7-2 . TGTGCCAGCAGCTTGGTCCCGGGGGTGGGGGACACTGAAGCTTTCTTT CASSLVPGVGDTEAFF
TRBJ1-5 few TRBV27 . TGTGCCAGCAGCCCCATGAGGGGCGATCAGCCCCAGCATTTT CASSPMRGDQPQHF
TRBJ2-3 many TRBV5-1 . TGCGCCAGCAGCTTGGGCCTTGGGGGAACAGATACGCAGTATTTT CASSLGLGGTDTQYF
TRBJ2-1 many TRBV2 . TGTGCCAGCAGCCCGGACGTTACGGCCGAGCAGTTCTTC CASSPDVTAEQFF
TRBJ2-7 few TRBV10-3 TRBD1 TGTGCCATCAGTGAGGGGACAGGGGGATACGAGCAGTACTTC CAISEGTGGYEQYF
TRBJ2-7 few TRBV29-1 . TGCAGCGTTGAAGACGTCCAGCATTCCTACGAGCAGTACTTC CSVEDVQHSYEQYF
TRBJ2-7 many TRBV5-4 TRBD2 TGTGCCAGCAGCTCAGCGGGAGAATCCTACGAGCAGTACTTC CASSSAGESYEQYF
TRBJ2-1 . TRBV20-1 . TGCAGTGCCCCCGGCCGGGTGGATGAGCAGTTCTTC CSAPGRVDEQFF
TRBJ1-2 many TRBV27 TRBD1 TGTGCCAGCAGTTTCGTTCGACAGGGCGGGGTCTATGGCTACACCTTC CASSFVRQGGVYGYTF
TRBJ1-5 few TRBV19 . TGTGCCAGTAGTATTACCCTAACATCAGGCATCAATCAGCCCCAGCATTTT CASSITLTSGINQPQHF
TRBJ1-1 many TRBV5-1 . TGCGCCAGCAGCTTGGGACAGATAAACACTGAAGCTTTCTTT CASSLGQINTEAFF
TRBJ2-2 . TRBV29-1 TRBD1 TGCAGCGTTGTACGTGGGACAGCAAACACCGGGGAGCTGTTTTTT CSVVRGTANTGELFF
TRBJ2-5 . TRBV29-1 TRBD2 TGCAGCGTTATCAGACCTCATAGCGGGAGAACCGAAAGAGAGACCCAGTACTTC CSVIRPHSGRTERETQYF
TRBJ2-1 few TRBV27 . TGTGCCAGCACAACCTGGGGGGGCGTCCCTAGCTCCTACAATGAGCAGTTCTTC CASTTWGGVPSSYNEQFF
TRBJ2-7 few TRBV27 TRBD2 TGTGCCAGCAGTTTAACCGGGACTAGCGCTTCCTACGAGCAGTACTTC CASSLTGTSASYEQYF
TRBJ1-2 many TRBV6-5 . TGTGCCAGCAGGGAGGGATCCACCAACTATGGCTACACCTTC CASREGSTNYGYTF
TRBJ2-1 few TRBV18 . TGTGCCAGCTCACCATATACGCAAGGGGATGAGCAGTTCTTC CASSPYTQGDEQFF
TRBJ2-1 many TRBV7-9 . TGTGCCAGCAGCTTAGTAACCGACCCCCGGTACGGCAATGAGCAGTTCTTC CASSLVTDPRYGNEQFF
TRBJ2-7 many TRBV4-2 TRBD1 TGTGCCAGCAGCCACCAAACAGGGGGCTCCTACGAGCAGTACTTC CASSHQTGGSYEQYF
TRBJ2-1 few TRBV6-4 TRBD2 TGTGCCAGCAGTGATAGAGCGGGAGGTTCCAATGAGCAGTTCTTC CASSDRAGGSNEQFF
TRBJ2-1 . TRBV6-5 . TGTGCCAGCAGGACAACCAGGCTGGCGGGGGCCCATTCTGACTACAATGAGCAGTTCTTC CASRTTRLAGAHSDYNEQFF
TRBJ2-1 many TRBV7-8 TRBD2 TGTGCCAGCAGCTACCTAGCGGGGGGGCCTAAAGAGCAGTTCTTC CASSYLAGGPKEQFF
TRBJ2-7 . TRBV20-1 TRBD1 TGCAGTGCTGAGGGACAGGGGGCTTACGAGCAGTACTTC CSAEGQGAYEQYF
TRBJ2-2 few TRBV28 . TGTGCCAGCAGTTTGAGGGTGATTGGCGGGGAGCTGTTTTTT CASSLRVIGGELFF
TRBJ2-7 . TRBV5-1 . TGCGCCAGCACCGTCGACCATTCCTACGAGCAGTACTTC CASTVDHSYEQYF
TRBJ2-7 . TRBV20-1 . TGCAGTGCAAAACTAGGCGAGCAGTACTTC CSAKLGEQYF
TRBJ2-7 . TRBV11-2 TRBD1 TGTGCCAGCAACAGGGGAAGCAGAAGCTCCTACGAGCAGTACTTC CASNRGSRSSYEQYF
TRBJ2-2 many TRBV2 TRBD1 TGTGCCAGCAGGGGACAGGGAAACACCGGGGAGCTGTTTTTT CASRGQGNTGELFF
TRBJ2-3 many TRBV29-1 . TGCAGCGTTGAAGTGGCTAGCGCAAATACGCAGTATTTT CSVEVASANTQYF
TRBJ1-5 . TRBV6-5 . TGTGCCAGCAGACCTACACAGGGAATTAGTGTGCAGCCCCAGCATTTT CASRPTQGISVQPQHF